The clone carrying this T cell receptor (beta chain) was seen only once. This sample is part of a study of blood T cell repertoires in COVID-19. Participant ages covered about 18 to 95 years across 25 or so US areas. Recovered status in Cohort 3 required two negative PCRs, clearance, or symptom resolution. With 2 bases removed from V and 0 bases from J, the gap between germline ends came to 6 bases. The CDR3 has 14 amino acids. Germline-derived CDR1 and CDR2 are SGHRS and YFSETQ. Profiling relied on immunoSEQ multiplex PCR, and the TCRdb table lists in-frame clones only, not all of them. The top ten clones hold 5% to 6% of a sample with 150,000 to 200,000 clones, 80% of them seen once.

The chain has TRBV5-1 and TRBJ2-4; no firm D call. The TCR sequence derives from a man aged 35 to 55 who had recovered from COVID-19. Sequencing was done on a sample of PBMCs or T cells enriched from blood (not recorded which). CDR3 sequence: CASSFEQAKNIQYF. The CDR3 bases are TGCGCCAGCAGCTTCGAGCAAGCCAAAAACATTCAGTACTTC.